This is a list of T cell receptor beta chains from one sample in a study of blood T cell repertoires in COVID-19. This table comes from immunoSEQ multiplex PCR, and its TCRdb copy is limited to in-frame clones, with some not included. The table lists tens of thousands of clones, around four fifths of them singletons. The specimen was peripheral blood. The receptors come from a human donor in a cohort sampled during active COVID-19. The CDR3 runs from the conserved cysteine through the conserved F or W. D genes are given only for firm matches. Not all rows give a size; the values are once, few, many and, for expanded clones, a class.

d_call: NA; clone_size: NA; cdr3_length: 14; v_call: TRBV28; j_call: TRBJ1-5; cdr3_aa: CASTSTEFNQPQHF; cdr3_nt: TGTGCCAGCACCTCGACAGAGTTTAATCAGCCCCAGCATTTT
d_call: NA; clone_size: NA; cdr3_length: 16; v_call: TRBV4-2; j_call: TRBJ2-1; cdr3_aa: CASSQVSPRGDNEQFF; cdr3_nt: TGTGCCAGCAGCCAAGTATCTCCCCGGGGAGACAATGAGCAGTTCTTC
d_call: NA; clone_size: NA; cdr3_length: 16; v_call: TRBV9; j_call: TRBJ2-2; cdr3_aa: CASSLEAGSNTGELFF; cdr3_nt: TGTGCCAGCAGCCTAGAGGCGGGATCGAACACCGGGGAGCTGTTTTTT
d_call: TRBD2; clone_size: NA; cdr3_length: 15; v_call: TRBV11-1; j_call: TRBJ2-1; cdr3_aa: CASSLAAGGHNEQFF; cdr3_nt: TGTGCCAGCAGCTTAGCAGCGGGGGGGCACAATGAGCAGTTCTTC
d_call: NA; clone_size: NA; cdr3_length: 15; v_call: TRBV19; j_call: TRBJ1-1; cdr3_aa: CASSIEGTGFTEAFF; cdr3_nt: TGTGCCAGTAGTATAGAGGGCACAGGGTTCACTGAAGCTTTCTTT
d_call: NA; clone_size: NA; cdr3_length: 16; v_call: TRBV6-6; j_call: TRBJ1-5; cdr3_aa: CASSYRPRVDNQPQHF; cdr3_nt: TGTGCCAGCAGTTATAGGCCCAGGGTTGACAATCAGCCCCAGCATTTT
d_call: NA; clone_size: NA; cdr3_length: 17; v_call: TRBV23-1; j_call: TRBJ2-3; cdr3_aa: CASSLPLEKPTTDTQYF; cdr3_nt: TGCGCCAGCAGTCTGCCCCTTGAGAAACCTACCACAGATACGCAGTATTTT
d_call: TRBD1; clone_size: once; cdr3_length: 15; v_call: TRBV6-5; j_call: TRBJ1-3; cdr3_aa: CASATQGATGNTIYF; cdr3_nt: TGTGCCAGCGCTACGCAGGGGGCGACTGGAAACACCATATATTTT
d_call: NA; clone_size: NA; cdr3_length: 15; v_call: TRBV6-5; j_call: TRBJ2-5; cdr3_aa: CASSYSRGREETQYF; cdr3_nt: TGTGCCAGCAGTTACTCCCGAGGGAGAGAAGAGACCCAGTACTTC
d_call: TRBD1; clone_size: NA; cdr3_length: 13; v_call: TRBV9; j_call: TRBJ1-5; cdr3_aa: CASSEGTDQPQHF; cdr3_nt: TGTGCCAGCAGCGAGGGGACAGATCAGCCCCAGCATTTT
d_call: NA; clone_size: NA; cdr3_length: 17; v_call: TRBV5-1; j_call: TRBJ1-3; cdr3_aa: CASSLAGPGTGGNTIYF; cdr3_nt: TGCGCCAGCAGCTTGGCAGGGCCCGGTACCGGTGGAAACACCATATATTTT
d_call: TRBD1; clone_size: NA; cdr3_length: 13; v_call: TRBV6-5; j_call: TRBJ1-1; cdr3_aa: CASRHDRGSEAFF; cdr3_nt: TGTGCCAGCAGGCACGACAGGGGATCTGAAGCTTTCTTT
d_call: NA; clone_size: NA; cdr3_length: 16; v_call: TRBV4-2; j_call: TRBJ1-6; cdr3_aa: CASSQDAGQYNSPLHF; cdr3_nt: TGTGCCAGCAGCCAAGATGCTGGACAGTATAATTCACCCCTCCACTTT
d_call: NA; clone_size: few; cdr3_length: 14; v_call: TRBV19; j_call: TRBJ2-3; cdr3_aa: CASSSGRLWDTQYF; cdr3_nt: TGTGCCAGTAGCTCAGGGAGGTTATGGGATACGCAGTATTTT
d_call: TRBD1; clone_size: NA; cdr3_length: 14; v_call: TRBV5-4; j_call: TRBJ2-3; cdr3_aa: CASSTGQSTDTQYF; cdr3_nt: TGTGCCAGCTCAACGGGACAGAGCACAGATACGCAGTATTTT
d_call: TRBD2; clone_size: NA; cdr3_length: 16; v_call: TRBV5-1; j_call: TRBJ2-1; cdr3_aa: CASSLVAGGPRNEQFF; cdr3_nt: TGCGCCAGCAGCTTGGTAGCGGGGGGGCCTCGGAATGAGCAGTTCTTC
d_call: NA; clone_size: NA; cdr3_length: 14; v_call: TRBV6-5; j_call: TRBJ2-1; cdr3_aa: CASRFRESYNEQFF; cdr3_nt: TGTGCCAGCAGATTCCGGGAATCCTACAATGAGCAGTTCTTC
d_call: NA; clone_size: NA; cdr3_length: 16; v_call: TRBV6-5; j_call: TRBJ1-1; cdr3_aa: CASSYGGGVMNTEAFF; cdr3_nt: TGTGCCAGCAGTTACGGGGGAGGGGTAATGAACACTGAAGCTTTCTTT
d_call: NA; clone_size: NA; cdr3_length: 14; v_call: TRBV7-8; j_call: TRBJ2-7; cdr3_aa: CASSPGGSGIRQYF; cdr3_nt: TGTGCCAGCAGTCCAGGGGGTAGCGGGATTAGGCAGTACTTC
d_call: NA; clone_size: few; cdr3_length: 14; v_call: TRBV28; j_call: TRBJ1-5; cdr3_aa: CASRDAGGAQPQHF; cdr3_nt: TGTGCCAGCCGGGACGCCGGGGGAGCCCAGCCCCAGCATTTT
d_call: NA; clone_size: NA; cdr3_length: 15; v_call: TRBV18; j_call: TRBJ2-1; cdr3_aa: CASSPQGGVYNEQFF; cdr3_nt: TGTGCCAGCTCACCGCAGGGGGGAGTCTACAATGAGCAGTTCTTC
d_call: NA; clone_size: NA; cdr3_length: 13; v_call: TRBV18; j_call: TRBJ1-1; cdr3_aa: CASSPHRDTEAFF; cdr3_nt: TGTGCCAGCTCACCACACAGGGACACTGAAGCTTTCTTT
d_call: TRBD2; clone_size: NA; cdr3_length: 15; v_call: TRBV5-1; j_call: TRBJ2-5; cdr3_aa: CASSLAGLGGETQYF; cdr3_nt: TGCGCCAGCAGCTTGGCCGGACTAGGCGGGGAGACCCAGTACTTC
d_call: TRBD1; clone_size: NA; cdr3_length: 15; v_call: TRBV15; j_call: TRBJ2-5; cdr3_aa: CATSTGQGWRETQYF; cdr3_nt: TGTGCCACCAGCACGGGACAGGGGTGGAGAGAGACCCAGTACTTC
d_call: NA; clone_size: NA; cdr3_length: 14; v_call: TRBV4-1; j_call: TRBJ2-7; cdr3_aa: CASSPTQTVREQYF; cdr3_nt: TGCGCCAGCAGCCCCACTCAGACAGTACGCGAGCAGTACTTC
d_call: TRBD2; clone_size: NA; cdr3_length: 15; v_call: TRBV7-2; j_call: TRBJ2-7; cdr3_aa: CASSLGATSGREQYF; cdr3_nt: TGTGCCAGCAGCTTAGGGGCCACTAGCGGGAGAGAGCAGTACTTC
d_call: NA; clone_size: once; cdr3_length: 14; v_call: TRBV5-1; j_call: TRBJ2-3; cdr3_aa: CASSSFTGTDTQYF; cdr3_nt: TGCGCCAGCAGCTCGTTTACGGGCACAGATACGCAGTATTTT
d_call: NA; clone_size: NA; cdr3_length: 13; v_call: TRBV2; j_call: TRBJ2-1; cdr3_aa: CASSGGFSNEQFF; cdr3_nt: TGTGCCAGCAGTGGAGGATTCAGCAATGAGCAGTTCTTC
d_call: TRBD1; clone_size: NA; cdr3_length: 18; v_call: TRBV28; j_call: TRBJ1-2; cdr3_aa: CASSLLGGVPGQSYGYTF; cdr3_nt: TGTGCCAGCAGTTTGTTAGGAGGGGTTCCGGGACAGTCCTATGGCTACACCTTC
d_call: TRBD1; clone_size: NA; cdr3_length: 16; v_call: TRBV5-8; j_call: TRBJ2-5; cdr3_aa: CASSSWGTGALQTQYF; cdr3_nt: TGTGCCAGCAGCTCTTGGGGGACAGGGGCGCTACAGACCCAGTACTTC
d_call: TRBD2; clone_size: NA; cdr3_length: 16; v_call: TRBV27; j_call: TRBJ2-3; cdr3_aa: CASSLTSLAVTDTQYF; cdr3_nt: TGTGCCAGCAGTTTAACTTCCCTAGCGGTCACAGATACGCAGTATTTT
d_call: TRBD1; clone_size: NA; cdr3_length: 17; v_call: TRBV5-4; j_call: TRBJ1-6; cdr3_aa: CASSWDRGRGANSPLHF; cdr3_nt: TGTGCCAGCAGCTGGGACAGGGGAAGAGGGGCGAATTCACCCCTCCACTTT
d_call: TRBD1; clone_size: NA; cdr3_length: 14; v_call: TRBV5-4; j_call: TRBJ1-2; cdr3_aa: CASSSPTGTYGYTF; cdr3_nt: TGTGCCAGCAGCTCGCCGACAGGGACCTATGGCTACACCTTC
d_call: TRBD1; clone_size: NA; cdr3_length: 14; v_call: TRBV19; j_call: TRBJ2-7; cdr3_aa: CASSTRDRASEQYF; cdr3_nt: TGTGCCAGTAGTACCCGGGACAGGGCGTCCGAGCAGTACTTC
d_call: TRBD1; clone_size: NA; cdr3_length: 13; v_call: TRBV19; j_call: TRBJ1-5; cdr3_aa: CASLGQINQPQHF; cdr3_nt: TGTGCCAGCCTGGGACAGATTAATCAGCCCCAGCATTTT
d_call: NA; clone_size: NA; cdr3_length: 12; v_call: TRBV5-1; j_call: TRBJ2-7; cdr3_aa: CASSGQSYEQYF; cdr3_nt: TGCGCCAGCAGTGGGCAGTCCTACGAGCAGTACTTC
d_call: NA; clone_size: NA; cdr3_length: 16; v_call: TRBV5-4; j_call: TRBJ1-1; cdr3_aa: CASRPPLGGMNTEAFF; cdr3_nt: TGTGCCAGCAGACCCCCACTTGGGGGCATGAACACTGAAGCTTTCTTT
d_call: TRBD2; clone_size: NA; cdr3_length: 15; v_call: TRBV11-2; j_call: TRBJ2-1; cdr3_aa: CASSLRLAMRNEQFF; cdr3_nt: TGTGCCAGCAGCCTTCGACTAGCGATGCGCAATGAGCAGTTCTTC
d_call: TRBD1; clone_size: NA; cdr3_length: 13; v_call: TRBV24-1; j_call: TRBJ2-1; cdr3_aa: CATSDFPGGEQFF; cdr3_nt: TGTGCCACCAGTGATTTCCCAGGGGGCGAGCAGTTCTTC
d_call: NA; clone_size: NA; cdr3_length: 11; v_call: TRBV5-6; j_call: TRBJ2-5; cdr3_aa: CASSTRETQYF; cdr3_nt: TGTGCCAGCAGCACTAGGGAGACCCAGTACTTC
d_call: NA; clone_size: NA; cdr3_length: 15; v_call: TRBV6-5; j_call: TRBJ1-3; cdr3_aa: CASRGLYPKGNTIYF; cdr3_nt: TGTGCCAGCAGGGGACTTTACCCCAAGGGAAACACCATATATTTT
d_call: NA; clone_size: NA; cdr3_length: 11; v_call: TRBV20-1; j_call: TRBJ1-1; cdr3_aa: CSARDTGVAFF; cdr3_nt: TGCAGTGCTAGAGATACGGGGGTTGCTTTCTTT
d_call: NA; clone_size: NA; cdr3_length: 13; v_call: TRBV28; j_call: TRBJ2-1; cdr3_aa: CASRKSSANEQFF; cdr3_nt: TGTGCCAGCAGAAAATCTAGCGCCAATGAGCAGTTCTTC
d_call: TRBD1; clone_size: NA; cdr3_length: 16; v_call: TRBV19; j_call: TRBJ2-5; cdr3_aa: CASSSGTGLIGETQYF; cdr3_nt: TGTGCCAGTAGTTCTGGGACAGGGCTGATAGGGGAGACCCAGTACTTC
d_call: TRBD1; clone_size: NA; cdr3_length: 13; v_call: TRBV19; j_call: TRBJ1-2; cdr3_aa: CASTRDRVGGYTF; cdr3_nt: TGTGCCAGTACCCGGGACAGGGTCGGAGGCTACACCTTC
d_call: NA; clone_size: once; cdr3_length: 13; v_call: TRBV12-3/TRBV12-4; j_call: TRBJ1-2; cdr3_aa: CASRTTGLSGYTF; cdr3_nt: TGTGCCAGCAGGACGACAGGTCTAAGTGGCTACACCTTC
d_call: NA; clone_size: NA; cdr3_length: 15; v_call: TRBV7-9; j_call: TRBJ2-5; cdr3_aa: CASSPRDTIRETQYF; cdr3_nt: TGTGCCAGCAGCCCTCGGGACACCATCCGTGAGACCCAGTACTTC
d_call: TRBD1; clone_size: NA; cdr3_length: 15; v_call: TRBV5-1; j_call: TRBJ2-4; cdr3_aa: CASSLEQGAGNIQYF; cdr3_nt: TGCGCCAGCAGCCTTGAACAGGGGGCAGGAAACATTCAGTACTTC
d_call: NA; clone_size: few; cdr3_length: 15; v_call: TRBV5-1; j_call: TRBJ2-3; cdr3_aa: CASSIQGRSTDTQYF; cdr3_nt: TGCGCCAGCAGCATACAGGGCAGATCCACAGATACGCAGTATTTT
d_call: NA; clone_size: once; cdr3_length: 15; v_call: TRBV7-9; j_call: TRBJ1-1; cdr3_aa: CASSLAGRENTEAFF; cdr3_nt: TGTGCCAGCAGCTTGGCAGGGAGGGAGAACACTGAAGCTTTCTTT
d_call: NA; clone_size: NA; cdr3_length: 16; v_call: TRBV3-1/TRBV3-2; j_call: TRBJ2-2; cdr3_aa: CASSQVAGSNTGELFF; cdr3_nt: TGTGCCAGCAGCCAAGTTGCAGGATCGAACACCGGGGAGCTGTTTTTT
d_call: TRBD1; clone_size: NA; cdr3_length: 15; v_call: TRBV27; j_call: TRBJ1-5; cdr3_aa: CASRDRAGSNQPQHF; cdr3_nt: TGTGCCAGTAGGGACAGGGCGGGGAGCAATCAGCCCCAGCATTTT
d_call: NA; clone_size: NA; cdr3_length: 14; v_call: TRBV9; j_call: TRBJ1-4; cdr3_aa: CASSGLRVPEKLFF; cdr3_nt: TGTGCCAGCAGCGGCCTTCGAGTGCCTGAAAAACTGTTTTTT
d_call: NA; clone_size: NA; cdr3_length: 12; v_call: TRBV3-1/TRBV3-2; j_call: TRBJ2-1; cdr3_aa: CASSRQAGGQFF; cdr3_nt: TGTGCCAGCAGCCGACAAGCCGGGGGGCAGTTCTTC
d_call: TRBD1; clone_size: NA; cdr3_length: 14; v_call: TRBV9; j_call: TRBJ1-2; cdr3_aa: CASSGADRAGGYTF; cdr3_nt: TGTGCCAGCAGCGGGGCAGACAGGGCGGGCGGCTACACCTTC
d_call: NA; clone_size: NA; cdr3_length: 15; v_call: TRBV27; j_call: TRBJ2-2; cdr3_aa: CASRDSSVNTGELFF; cdr3_nt: TGTGCCAGCAGGGACTCAAGCGTTAACACCGGGGAGCTGTTTTTT